The 30 T cell receptor beta chains below come from one sample, sequenced in a study of T cell repertoires in cytomegalovirus infection. The antigens these receptors bind are not known. TCRdb redid the calling of the reads with MiXCR, one entry per CDR3 protein. The table includes 680,000 or so distinct CDR3 sequences, roughly 30% detected once. Sequencing was performed on cultured PBMCs, taken from culture after CMV antigen stimulation. Receptors originate from a human donor in good health (CMV status not recorded). Some clones in this sample may be carry-over from other donors' samples.

Ten or more counts support this clonotype. This chain joins TRBV7-2 and TRBJ2-1; TRBD2 is a possible D gene (5 bases). This CDR3 has 19 amino acids. Trimming removed 2 bases from V and 4 bases from J, with 24 bases in between. Germline loops: CDR1 SGHTA, CDR2 FQGNSA. The CDR3 nucleotides read TGTGCCAGCAGCTTATTGACGGGGTTTCGGGGTCCAGCTTACAATGAGCAGTTCTTC. This codes for CASSLLTGFRGPAYNEQFF.

This clonotype was observed at least ten times. This chain links TRBV7-2 with TRBJ2-7; D is unclear. The length of the CDR3 is 15 residues. Germline V gene data show CDR1 as SGHTA and CDR2 as FQGNSA. The V and J ends lost 2 bases and 2 bases respectively, with 13 bases between them. For the CDR3, the DNA is TGTGCCAGCAGCTTATGGTCTGTAATAACCTACGAGCAGTACTTC. It encodes CASSLWSVITYEQYF.

Concerning this clonotype: This may be a read error: a much more frequent sequence differs by one nucleotide. The chain couples TRBV7-2 to TRBJ2-7; 9 bases fit TRBD2. CDR1 SGHTA and CDR2 FQGNSA come from the germline V gene. The CDR3 totals 15 residues. As DNA, the CDR3 is TGTGCCAGCAGCAGTCGGGGACTAGCTCAGTACGAGGAGTACTTC. Translating gives CASSSRGLAQYEEYF.

This clonotype was recorded a few times. The chain has TRBV11-3 and TRBJ2-1, with D unresolved. The V end was cut by 4 bases, the J end by 6 bases, with 10 bases between. This CDR3 comprises 13 residues. The V gene's germline CDR1 is SGHNT and CDR2 YENEEA. This CDR3 reads CASSSRTRNEQFF. In DNA, the CDR3 is TGTGCCAGCAGCTCAAGGACGCGCAATGAGCAGTTCTTC.

The V call is TRBV6-8, the J call TRBJ1-4; 9 nucleotides align to TRBD1. V lost 1 base, J lost 8 bases, and 2 bases stayed unmatched. The CDR3 sequence is 14 residues long. Per germline, CDR1 MNHGY and CDR2 SAAAGT. The CDR3 DNA is TGTGCCAGCAGTTACTGGACAGGGGAGGAAAAACTGTTTTTT. Translation: CASSYWTGEEKLFF.

The CDR3 nucleotides are TGCGCCAGCAGCCAAGCCCCCAGGGGGCCCCTCTATAATTCACCCCTCCACTTT. Translated: CASSQAPRGPLYNSPLHF. The chain employs TRBV4-1 and TRBJ1-6, with TRBD1 matching over 8 bases. The V gene end was trimmed by 1 base and the J gene end by 3 bases; junction bases not matched to a gene: 8. The germline CDR1 and CDR2 sequences are MGHRA and YSYEKL. CDR3 length: 18 residues.

The chain combines TRBV12-3 or TRBV12-4 with TRBJ1-5; 9 nucleotides match TRBD1. The CDR3 runs 19 residues. V lost 6 bases to trimming and J lost 3 bases; unmatched junction nucleotides: 18. CDR3 coding DNA: TGTGCCAGCAGCCATATCTCCCCCCCCGGGACAGGGATCAATCAGCCCCAGCATTTT. Its protein is CASSHISPPGTGINQPQHF.

This clonotype came up many times. The rearrangement joins TRBV7-2 to TRBJ2-3; tentatively, D is TRBD2 (5 bases). The CDR3 sequence is 14 residues long. V lost 6 bases and J lost 9, with 19 bases in between. Germline V gene lookup returns CDR1 SGHTA and CDR2 FQGNSA. The CDR3 sequence is CASRQDGEAGTQYF. The CDR3 DNA reads TGTGCCAGCAGACAAGACGGTGAGGCGGGCACGCAGTATTTT.

V gene TRBV6-6 combines with J gene TRBJ1-6; no reliable D call. The CDR3 loop spans 17 amino acids. Germline V gene lookup returns CDR1 MNHNY and CDR2 SVGAGI (reference sequence). Trimming took 2 bases from V and 7 from J, leaving 18 bases between them. Here the CDR3 reads CASSYPLNRQTNSPLHF. The CDR3 DNA reads TGTGCCAGCAGTTACCCCCTAAATCGGCAGACCAATTCACCCCTCCACTTT.

The chain uses TRBV4-3 and TRBJ2-1; TRBD1 or TRBD2 may be the D gene (6 bases each). V shed 11 bases and J shed 9 bases, with 23 bases lying between them. Germline V gene lookup returns CDR1 LGHNA and CDR2 YSLEER. CDR3 length equals 14 residues. The CDR3 region has the DNA TGCGCCCGGATCGGGGGCCCTAAGCCCCGTGAGCAGTTCTTC. It encodes CARIGGPKPREQFF.

Many counts were recorded for this clonotype. The V call is TRBV7-2, the J call TRBJ1-4; 7 nucleotides match TRBD1. CDR1 is SGHTA, CDR2 FQGNSA, per germline. The CDR3 totals 17 residues. J was trimmed by 7 bases and V by 4 bases; bases with no gene match: 15. CDR3 bases: TGTGCCAGCAGCTCCCAAGGCAGGGGGAGGACTCTTGAAAAACTGTTTTTT. It is translated as CASSSQGRGRTLEKLFF. Filled out from reference TRBV7-2 and TRBJ1-4, the complete variable domain reads GAGVSQSPSNKVTEKGKDVELRCDPISGHTALYWYRQSLGQGLEFLIYFQGNSAPDKSGLPSDRFSAERTGGSVSTLTIQRTQQEDSAVYLCASSSQGRGRTLEKLFFGSGTQLSVL.

This chain uses TRBV7-9 with TRBJ2-5, with 9 bases identical to TRBD2. Germline V CDR1 and CDR2: SEHNR, FQNEAQ (reference sequence). The CDR3 runs to 18 residues. The V and J ends lost 5 bases and 5 bases, in that order; junction bases with no gene match: 18. Here the CDR3 DNA reads TGTGCCAGCAGCGATCAAATTTGGGGTAGCGGGAGTCGGGAGACCCAGTACTTC. Its translation is CASSDQIWGSGSRETQYF.

V is TRBV6-6 and J is TRBJ2-3, with 9 nucleotides matching TRBD2. The J segment lost 2 bases and the V segment lost 6 bases, leaving 6 bases of the junction unmatched. This CDR3 contains 15 residues. Germline V gene sequence: CDR1 MNHNY, CDR2 SVGAGI (reference sequence). The chain's CDR3 is CASRDSGSPTDTQYF. The CDR3 region has the DNA TGTGCCAGCAGGGATAGCGGGAGCCCCACAGATACGCAGTATTTT.

In this sample, this clonotype turned up a few times. The V gene is TRBV7-2, the J gene TRBJ1-3, with no clear D. This CDR3 region has 17 residues. Germline lookup yields CDR1 SGHTA and CDR2 FQGNSA. V was shortened by 1 base and J by 1 base, with 14 bases between the two germline ends. The CDR3 here is CASSLVGGSGSGNTIYF. The CDR3 region has the DNA TGTGCCAGCAGCTTAGTTGGAGGGTCGGGGTCTGGAAACACCATATATTTT.

The chain carries TRBV6-1 and TRBJ1-1; tentatively, D is TRBD1 (5 bases). The germline gives CDR1 MNHNS, CDR2 SASEGT. The CDR3 is 12 residues long. V was trimmed by 5 bases and J by 10 bases, leaving 14 bases between them. CDR3 region: CASSLGEYRAFF. In DNA form, the CDR3 reads TGTGCCAGCAGTTTGGGGGAATACCGAGCTTTCTTT.

Ten or more counts support this clonotype. The chain uses TRBV7-9 and TRBJ1-6; D may be TRBD1 (6 bases). Trimming removed 3 bases from V and 10 bases from J, with 28 bases in between. CDR1 and CDR2 from the germline V gene are SEHNR and FQNEAQ (reference sequence). This CDR3 region has 19 residues. The CDR3 here is CASSFTRRDTAPGWSPLHF. Written as DNA, the CDR3 is TGTGCCAGCAGCTTCACAAGGCGGGACACGGCCCCGGGATGGTCACCCCTCCACTTT.

The chain recombines TRBV2 with TRBJ2-5, with D possibly TRBD1 on 5 matching bases. Germline CDR1 SNHLY, CDR2 FYNNEI. With 0 bases removed from V and 3 bases from J, the gap between germline ends came to 8 bases. The CDR3 extends over 14 amino acids. The chain's CDR3 is CASSEARGKETQYF. CDR3 sequence (DNA): TGTGCCAGCAGTGAAGCAAGGGGAAAAGAGACCCAGTACTTC.

This clonotype was counted only a few times. The chain joins TRBV28 to TRBJ2-7; D is perhaps TRBD1 (6 bases). With 9 bases removed from V and 5 bases from J, the gap between germline ends came to 11 bases. Germline CDR1 MDHEN, CDR2 SYDVKM. The CDR3 is made up of 11 amino acids. The CDR3 reads CASTGYDEQYF. CDR3 DNA: TGTGCCAGTACAGGGTACGACGAGCAGTACTTC. The variable domain in full, completed from reference TRBV28 and TRBJ2-7, reads DVKVTQSSRYLVKRTGEKVFLECVQDMDHENMFWYRQDPGLGLRLIYFSYDVKMKEKGDIPEGYSVSREKKERFSLILESASTNQTSMYLCASTGYDEQYFGPGTRLTVT.

This clonotype was picked up many times. The rearrangement uses TRBV12-3 or TRBV12-4 and TRBJ1-1; TRBD1 might be the D (5 bases). The ends were cut back, 6 bases at V and 4 bases at J, with 18 bases in the middle. CDR3 length: 15 residues. CDR3: CASSETGRVITEAFF. The CDR3 nucleotides read TGTGCCAGCAGCGAAACAGGACGGGTGATCACTGAAGCTTTCTTT.

This clonotype has more than one count but fewer than ten. The chain combines TRBV12-3 or TRBV12-4 with TRBJ1-2; D may be TRBD1 (5 bases). V lost 1 base and J lost 7, with 10 bases in between. The CDR3 totals 13 residues. The CDR3 protein is CASSLEQEFGYTF. The CDR3 DNA follows: TGTGCCAGCAGTTTAGAACAGGAGTTTGGCTACACCTTC.

V is TRBV20-1 and J is TRBJ1-1; D is perhaps TRBD1 (6 bases). Germline V gene lookup returns CDR1 DFQATT and CDR2 SNEGSKA (reference sequence). This CDR3 region has 14 residues. The V and J ends lost 2 bases and 4 bases respectively, with 14 bases between them. The CDR3 spells CSARRQGRGTEAFF. The CDR3 region has the DNA TGCAGTGCTAGACGTCAGGGGAGAGGCACTGAAGCTTTCTTT.

The chain joins TRBV4-1 to TRBJ1-2; no reliable D call. This CDR3 comprises 14 residues. V was trimmed by 4 bases and J by 3 bases, leaving 12 bases between them. Germline CDR1 and CDR2: MGHRA and YSYEKL. CDR3 sequence (DNA): TGCGCCAGCAGCCGCAGATCGGAGGACTATGGCTACACCTTC. Protein: CASSRRSEDYGYTF.

The table lists this clonotype with many counts. This chain links TRBV7-2 with TRBJ2-4; TRBD1 is a possible D gene (6 bases). Germline V gene lookup returns CDR1 SGHTA and CDR2 FQGNSA. The CDR3 runs 16 residues. V gave up 1 base and J gave up 5 bases, with 15 bases separating them. CDR3 residues: CASSLVPAGAENIQYF. CDR3 nucleotide sequence: TGTGCCAGCAGCTTAGTTCCGGCAGGGGCCGAAAACATTCAGTACTTC.

This clonotype turned up a few times. The chain links TRBV7-2 to TRBJ1-2; no reliable D call. The CDR3 has 13 residues. V shed 5 bases and J shed 7 bases, with 14 bases lying between them. Germline values: CDR1 SGHTA, CDR2 FQGNSA. CDR3 bases: TGTGCCAGCAGCCTAGACCGGAAACGTGGCTACACCTTC. Translated, it gives CASSLDRKRGYTF.

V is TRBV28 and J is TRBJ2-5; D remains unclear. The germline V gene has CDR1 MDHEN and CDR2 SYDVKM. V was clipped by 5 bases and J by 0 bases, with 13 bases between them. There are 15 residues in the CDR3. This CDR3 is CASSPSGRYQETQYF. The CDR3 DNA reads TGTGCCAGCAGTCCCTCGGGCCGGTACCAAGAGACCCAGTACTTC.

This clonotype is labeled as medium-sized. The J gene is TRBJ2-4, the V gene TRBV7-2, with D unresolved. Germline CDR1 is SGHTA and CDR2 is FQGNSA. There are 14 residues in the CDR3. V was clipped by 2 bases and J by 6 bases, with 11 bases between them. CDR3 DNA sequence: TGTGCCAGCAGCTTATCCGCCACCCTAAACATTCAGTACTTC. It is translated as CASSLSATLNIQYF.

Only a few counts were recorded for this clonotype. V usage is TRBV12-3 or TRBV12-4 and J usage is TRBJ2-1; D call uncertain. V shed 6 bases and J shed 4 bases, with 13 bases lying between them. The CDR3 runs 14 residues. The CDR3 nucleotides read TGTGCCAGCAGACAAACCGGAGTATACAATGAGCAGTTCTTC. Its translation: CASRQTGVYNEQFF.

The V call is TRBV4-1, the J call TRBJ2-6; 9 positions agree with TRBD1. CDR1 MGHRA and CDR2 YSYEKL come from the germline V gene. The CDR3 length is 19 residues. The ends lost 3 bases at V and 0 bases at J; junction bases unmatched: 9. The CDR3, as DNA: TGCGCCAGCAGCCACCCTCCGGGACAGGGATACTCTGGGGCCAACGTCCTGACTTTC. It encodes CASSHPPGQGYSGANVLTF.

This clonotype was seen a single time. The chain carries TRBV25-1 and TRBJ2-7, with 10 bases aligning to TRBD2. Trimming took 3 bases from V and 6 from J; bases not matched to a gene: 8. The CDR3 sequence is 15 residues long. Germline CDR1 is MGHDK and CDR2 is SYGVNS. CDR3 in DNA: TGTGCCAGCAGTGATGCCGGGACTAGCGCCTCCGAGCAGTACTTC. This gives the protein CASSDAGTSASEQYF.

The J gene is TRBJ2-7, the V gene TRBV5-1; D is perhaps TRBD1 (6 bases). Germline-derived CDR1 and CDR2 are SGHRS and YFSETQ. There are 14 residues in the CDR3. V was clipped by 3 bases and J by 6 bases, with 16 bases between them. The CDR3 sequence is CASSSEAGAREQYF. In DNA, the CDR3 is TGCGCCAGCAGCTCGGAAGCAGGGGCTCGCGAGCAGTACTTC.